A single sample is the source of the 17 T cell receptor beta chains below, sequenced in a study of CD8 T cells in ankylosing spondylitis. TCRdb ran MiXCR on the 5' RACE reads and lists one entry per CDR3 protein. The sample includes 36,000 or so distinct CDR3 sequences, around 10% of them seen just once. The sequenced sample was synovial fluid, either unsorted or a sorted T cell fraction (not recorded which). The origin of the receptors is a male donor with ankylosing spondylitis.

This clonotype was observed at least ten times. The V gene is TRBV7-8, the J gene TRBJ2-3, with unresolved D. V lost 1 base to trimming and J lost 3 bases, with 5 bases between them. The germline CDR1 and CDR2 sequences are SGHVS and FQNEAQ. The CDR3 is made up of 13 amino acids. The DNA of the CDR3 is TGTGCCAGCAGCTTAGGCAGAACAGATACGCAGTATTTT. Translation: CASSLGRTDTQYF.

This clonotype was counted many times. This chain links TRBV19 with TRBJ1-1, with a tentative D call TRBD1 (5 bases). This CDR3 region has 16 residues. Germline V gene lookup returns CDR1 LNHDA and CDR2 SQIVND (reference sequence). Trimming removed 5 bases from V and 3 bases from J, with 19 bases in between. This CDR3 is CASSWRAMGGDTEAFF. The CDR3, as DNA: TGTGCCAGTAGTTGGCGGGCCATGGGAGGGGACACTGAAGCTTTCTTT.

This clonotype showed up just a few times. The V call is TRBV7-6, the J call TRBJ2-2; 9 bases map to TRBD1. CDR3 length: 16 amino acids. The J segment lost 5 bases and the V segment lost 5 bases, leaving 9 bases of the junction unmatched. Germline V gene sequence: CDR1 SGHVS, CDR2 FNYEAQ. CDR3 DNA: TGTGCCAGCAGCAGGGAACAGGGGGCGAGTACCGGGGAGCTGTTTTTT. This translates into CASSREQGASTGELFF.

The table lists this clonotype with a few counts. The chain uses TRBV6-1 and TRBJ2-4; 7 bases agree with TRBD1. The CDR3 has 14 amino acids. V trimming: 5 bases; J trimming: 7 bases; junction bases outside the gene matches: 8. Germline-derived CDR1 and CDR2 are MNHNS and SASEGT. CDR3 nucleotide sequence: TGTGCCAGCAGTAAGCGACAGGGTGCTAACATTCAGTACTTC. This encodes CASSKRQGANIQYF.

This clonotype was seen a few times. The gene calls are TRBV11-3 and TRBJ2-1; D might be TRBD2 (6 bases). Germline V gene data show CDR1 as SGHNT and CDR2 as YENEEA. V gave up 1 base and J gave up 1 base, with 11 bases separating them. This CDR3 spans 16 amino acids. The CDR3 sequence: CASSLGGGTSYNEQFF. The CDR3 DNA sequence: TGTGCCAGCAGCTTAGGGGGCGGGACGTCCTACAATGAGCAGTTCTTC.

In regard to this clonotype: The DNA is left out, because the CDR3 cannot be placed on it with certainty; the CDR3 is given as TCRdb lists it. V and J are TRBV11-2 and TRBJ2-2; TRBD2 was called by the table and not checked on the DNA. The germline gives CDR1 SGHAT, CDR2 FQNNGV. Termini included, the CDR3 measures 18 amino acids. CDR3 protein: CASSLELAGVFTGELFFF.

This clonotype was seen more than once but under ten times. The CDR3 DNA is TGTGCCAGCAGCCTCCTAGCAAACAATGAGCAGTTCTTC. It codes for CASSLLANNEQFF. This chain links TRBV6-4 with TRBJ2-1; D perhaps matches TRBD2 (5 bases). The CDR3 consists of 13 residues. V was trimmed by 6 bases and J by 5 bases, leaving 11 bases between them. CDR1 MRHNA and CDR2 SNTAGT come from the germline V gene.

This clonotype was recorded many times. This chain links TRBV6-1 with TRBJ1-1; D may be TRBD1 (5 bases). From germline, CDR1 is MNHNS and CDR2 SASEGT. V dropped 5 bases and J dropped 4 bases, with 14 bases sitting between them. This CDR3 region has 14 residues. The CDR3 nucleotides read TGTGCCAGCAGTCAAAGGGGTAGTGGCACTGAAGCTTTCTTT. Protein: CASSQRGSGTEAFF.

The chain has TRBV30 and TRBJ1-1; no reliable D call. This CDR3 has 11 amino acids. The germline V gene encodes CDR1 GTSNPN and CDR2 SVGIG (reference sequence). Trimming pared 3 bases from V and 0 bases from J, leaving 2 bases between. CDR3 residues: CAWRLNTEAFF. As DNA, the CDR3 is TGTGCCTGGAGGTTGAACACTGAAGCTTTCTTT.

This chain joins TRBV28 and TRBJ1-3; D gene ambiguous. Trimming stripped 6 bases from V and 0 bases from J, with 9 bases between. This CDR3 region has 14 residues. Germline V gene sequence: CDR1 MDHEN, CDR2 SYDVKM. The CDR3 nucleotides read TGTGCCAGCAGCCCCCCCTCCTCTGGAAACACCATATATTTT. Translation: CASSPPSSGNTIYF.

This clonotype was observed many times. The rearrangement links TRBV28 to TRBJ1-1; no clear D. Germline assignment: CDR1 MDHEN and CDR2 SYDVKM. The V and J ends lost 6 bases and 6 bases respectively, with 17 bases between them. This CDR3 has 14 amino acids. The CDR3 loop is CASSQPHVRAEAFF. The CDR3 DNA reads TGTGCCAGCAGCCAACCTCACGTTAGGGCTGAAGCTTTCTTT. The variable domain in full, completed from reference TRBV28 and TRBJ1-1, reads DVKVTQSSRYLVKRTGEKVFLECVQDMDHENMFWYRQDPGLGLRLIYFSYDVKMKEKGDIPEGYSVSREKKERFSLILESASTNQTSMYLCASSQPHVRAEAFFGQGTRLTVV.

In DNA, the CDR3 is TGTGCCAGCAGAGAGGACGGCAACTATGGCTACACCTTC. This gives the protein CASREDGNYGYTF. J is TRBJ1-2 and V is TRBV7-2; D remains ambiguous. CDR1 and CDR2 (germline): SGHTA, FQGNSA. V gave up 6 bases and J gave up 2 bases, with 10 bases separating them. This CDR3 region has 13 residues.

This clonotype is classed as large (0.1 to 1%). The chain links TRBV7-8 to TRBJ2-1; 9 bases agree with TRBD1. J gave up 8 bases and V 5 bases, and 10 bases lay outside the gene matches. The CDR3 consists of 15 residues. Germline CDR1 SGHVS, CDR2 FQNEAQ. The CDR3 here is CASSPPGQGGDEQFF. The CDR3, as DNA: TGTGCCAGCAGCCCCCCGGGACAGGGAGGTGATGAGCAGTTCTTC.

The V call is TRBV29-1, the J call TRBJ2-2; TRBD2 agrees at 10 bases. This CDR3 contains 14 residues. Germline V CDR1 and CDR2: SQVTM, ANQGSEA. V was pared by 3 bases and J by 5 bases, with 3 bases of the junction left unmatched. DNA for the CDR3: TGCAGCGTTGAGGCTAGCGGGAGTACCGGGGAGCTGTTTTTT. Translation gives CSVEASGSTGELFF.

This clonotype was found a few times. The junction departs from germline at one end; a sequencing error may be responsible. This chain joins TRBV11-1 and TRBJ2-1; D gene ambiguous. This CDR3 is built from 13 residues. The V gene's germline CDR1 is SGHAT and CDR2 FQDESV (reference sequence). CDR3 sequence: CASSLLQSYNEQF. The CDR3 DNA reads TGTGCCAGCAGCTTACTACAGTCCTACAATGAGCAGTTC.

The genes are TRBV7-9 and TRBJ2-7; no firm D call. V shed 4 bases and J shed 0 bases, with 7 bases lying between them. The germline gives CDR1 SEHNR, CDR2 FQNEAQ (reference sequence). This CDR3 is built from 13 residues. The CDR3 nucleotides are TGTGCCAGCAGCTCGCAGAGCTCCTACGAGCAGTACTTC. This translates into CASSSQSSYEQYF.

About this clonotype: Compared with germline, one end of the junction differs, possibly owing to a read error. CDR3 loop: CARSIGAREQFF. CDR3 bases: TGTGCCAGAAGTATAGGGGCAAGGGAGCAGTTCTTC. The chain is built from TRBV19 and TRBJ2-1, with TRBD1 as a possible D gene (5 bases). The CDR3 loop spans 12 amino acids. Looked up from germline, CDR1 is LNHDA and CDR2 is SQIVND (reference sequence).